One and the same sample provided the 12 T cell receptor beta chains below, sequenced in a study of T cell responses to AZD1222 COVID-19 vaccine. Profiled with immunoSEQ multiplex PCR; TCRdb holds only in-frame clones, not every one. This table has 140,000 to 150,000 clones, roughly nine tenths appearing once. Sequenced here: peripheral blood, sampled 28 days after the second AZD1222 dose. The receptor source for this set is an adult who received the AZD1222 COVID-19 vaccine.

The J gene is TRBJ1-3, the V gene TRBV6-5; D is unclear. This CDR3 has 14 residues. Germline V gene sequence: CDR1 MNHEY, CDR2 SVGAGI. Trimming took 7 bases from V and 3 from J, leaving 13 bases between them. CDR3 coding DNA: TGTGCCAGCATGGTACTTTTAGGTGGAAACACCATATATTTT. Its protein product is CASMVLLGGNTIYF.

The rearrangement joins TRBV7-2 to TRBJ1-5; TRBD1 might be the D (5 bases). V was shortened by 1 base and J by 9 bases, with 19 bases between the two germline ends. Germline V gene sequence: CDR1 SGHTA, CDR2 FQGNSA. This CDR3 is built from 16 residues. The CDR3 here is CASSLVEIGIQGPQHF. The CDR3 nucleotides are TGTGCCAGCAGCTTAGTGGAGATTGGTATCCAGGGGCCCCAGCATTTT.

This clone has more than one count but fewer than ten. V is TRBV28 and J is TRBJ1-1; D is possibly TRBD1 (6 bases). Looked up from germline, CDR1 is MDHEN and CDR2 is SYDVKM. The V end lost 2 bases, the J end lost 0 bases, and 10 bases lay between the germline ends. The CDR3 is 15 amino acids. The CDR3: CASSLRGVMNTEAFF. The CDR3 DNA is TGTGCCAGCAGTTTAAGGGGGGTCATGAACACTGAAGCTTTCTTT.

J is TRBJ1-1 and V is TRBV28; D is ambiguous. V gave up 5 bases and J gave up 0 bases, with 19 bases separating them. This CDR3 has 17 residues. CDR1 and CDR2 (germline): MDHEN, SYDVKM. The CDR3 loop is CASSPLRRAGVNTEAFF. In DNA form, the CDR3 reads TGTGCCAGCAGTCCCCTCAGGCGCGCCGGGGTGAACACTGAAGCTTTCTTT.

This clone was observed a single time. This sequence joins TRBV7-2 and TRBJ2-7, with 11 bases that match TRBD2. This CDR3 comprises 15 residues. Germline trimming cut 2 bases from V and 4 bases from J; bases unmatched to any gene: 4. Germline-derived CDR1 and CDR2 are SGHTA and FQGNSA. The DNA for the CDR3 is TGTGCCAGCAGCTTAAGGACTAGCGGGCCTTACGAGCAGTACTTC. It specifies CASSLRTSGPYEQYF.

The chain joins TRBV30 to TRBJ2-1; TRBD2 might be the D (5 bases). The CDR3 runs to 12 residues. The V and J ends lost 5 bases and 2 bases respectively, with 7 bases between them. Germline-derived CDR1 and CDR2 are GTSNPN and SVGIG (reference sequence). The CDR3 spells CAWAGAYNEQFF. CDR3 DNA: TGTGCCTGGGCCGGGGCCTACAATGAGCAGTTCTTC.

The V and J genes are TRBV6-6 and TRBJ1-1; no reliable D call. Trimming took 0 bases from V and 2 from J, leaving 7 bases between them. The germline CDR1 and CDR2 sequences are MNHNY and SVGAGI (reference sequence). This CDR3 has 14 amino acids. The CDR3 loop reads CASSYSAGNTEAFF. The CDR3 DNA is TGTGCCAGCAGTTACTCAGCAGGTAACACTGAAGCTTTCTTT.

This clone was seen only once. The J gene is TRBJ2-7, the V gene TRBV5-6; TRBD2 matches at 11 bases. From germline, CDR1 is SGHDT and CDR2 YYEEEE. J gave up 2 bases and V 4 bases, and 8 bases lay outside the gene matches. This CDR3 has 16 residues. CDR3 coding DNA: TGTGCCAGCAGCATCGGACTAGCGGGCCCTCCCTACGAGCAGTACTTC. Protein product: CASSIGLAGPPYEQYF.

This clone turned up a few times. The chain joins TRBV4-2 to TRBJ1-5; perhaps TRBD1 as D (5 bases). Trimming removed 4 bases at V and 7 bases at J, with 17 bases between. The CDR3 covers 15 residues. Germline CDR1 is LGHNA and CDR2 is YNFKEQ. The CDR3 loop is CASSPGSGREQPQHF. In DNA form, the CDR3 reads TGTGCCAGCAGCCCTGGCTCAGGGCGGGAACAGCCCCAGCATTTT.

The chain is built from TRBV18 and TRBJ1-3; D remains ambiguous. CDR1 KGHSH and CDR2 LQKENI come from the germline V gene. Between the trimmed V and J ends, which lost 4 bases and 0 bases, there was a span of 19 bases. This CDR3 is built from 18 residues. Here the CDR3 reads CASSLYADVGFSGNTIYF. CDR3 in DNA: TGTGCCAGCTCACTCTACGCAGATGTAGGATTCTCTGGAAACACCATATATTTT.

This chain connects TRBV18 to TRBJ2-6; 7 bases are shared with TRBD1. Germline V CDR1 and CDR2: KGHSH, LQKENI. This CDR3 is built from 20 residues. V lost 3 bases to trimming and J lost 0 bases; unmatched junction nucleotides: 14. CDR3: CASSPAVGGAPFSGANVLTF. The DNA of the CDR3 is TGTGCCAGCTCACCGGCGGTAGGGGGCGCCCCTTTCTCTGGGGCCAACGTCCTGACTTTC.

The genes are TRBV6-5 and TRBJ1-4; weak D call: TRBD1 (5 bases). CDR1 and CDR2 from the germline V gene are MNHEY and SVGAGI. V lost 5 bases and J 3 bases, leaving 13 bases between the germline ends. The CDR3 runs 15 residues. The chain's CDR3 is CASSPLGHANEKLFF. The CDR3 DNA sequence: TGTGCCAGCAGTCCCCTCGGACATGCTAATGAAAAACTGTTTTTT.